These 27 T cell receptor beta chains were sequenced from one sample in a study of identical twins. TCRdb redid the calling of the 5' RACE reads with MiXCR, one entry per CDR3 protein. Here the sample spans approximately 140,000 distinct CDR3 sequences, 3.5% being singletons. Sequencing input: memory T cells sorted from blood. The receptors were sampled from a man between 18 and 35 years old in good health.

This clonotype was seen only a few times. CDR3 in DNA: TGCGCCAGCAGCTTGGCCCGGCTAGCGGGCCACGGGGAGCTGTTTTTT. Translated, it gives CASSLARLAGHGELFF. The chain links TRBV5-1 to TRBJ2-2, with 8 bases that match TRBD2. Per the germline V gene, CDR1 is SGHRS and CDR2 is YFSETQ. The CDR3 contains 16 residues. V lost 0 bases to trimming and J lost 7 bases; unmatched junction nucleotides: 8.

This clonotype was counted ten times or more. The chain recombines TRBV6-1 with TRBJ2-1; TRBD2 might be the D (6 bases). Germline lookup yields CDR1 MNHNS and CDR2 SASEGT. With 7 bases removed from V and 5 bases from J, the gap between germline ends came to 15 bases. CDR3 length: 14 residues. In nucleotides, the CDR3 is TGTGCCAGCAATGGGGGGTACCGCAACAATGAGCAGTTCTTC. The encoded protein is CASNGGYRNNEQFF.

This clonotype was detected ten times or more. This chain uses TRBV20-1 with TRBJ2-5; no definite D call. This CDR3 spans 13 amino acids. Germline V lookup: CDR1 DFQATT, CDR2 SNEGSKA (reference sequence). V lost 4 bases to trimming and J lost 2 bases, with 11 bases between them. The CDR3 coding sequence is TGCAGTGCTATTGTCGGTCTTCAAGAGACCCAGTACTTC. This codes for CSAIVGLQETQYF.

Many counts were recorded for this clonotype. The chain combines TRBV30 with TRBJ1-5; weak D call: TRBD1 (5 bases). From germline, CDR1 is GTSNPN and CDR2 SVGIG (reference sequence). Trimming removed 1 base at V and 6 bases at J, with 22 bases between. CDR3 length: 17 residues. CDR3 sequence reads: CAWSGQAGGSNSQPQHF. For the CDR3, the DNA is TGTGCCTGGAGTGGGCAGGCGGGGGGTTCGAATAGTCAGCCCCAGCATTTT.

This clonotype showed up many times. CDR3 in amino acids: CASSLAGGQSEQYF. The CDR3 nucleotides are TGCGCCAGCAGCTTAGCGGGAGGGCAATCCGAGCAGTACTTC. The chain joins TRBV5-1 to TRBJ2-7; 10 nucleotides match TRBD2. This CDR3 is built from 14 residues. After removal of 2 bases from V and 6 bases from J, the junction contained 5 bases not matched to a gene. Germline V lookup: CDR1 SGHRS, CDR2 YFSETQ.

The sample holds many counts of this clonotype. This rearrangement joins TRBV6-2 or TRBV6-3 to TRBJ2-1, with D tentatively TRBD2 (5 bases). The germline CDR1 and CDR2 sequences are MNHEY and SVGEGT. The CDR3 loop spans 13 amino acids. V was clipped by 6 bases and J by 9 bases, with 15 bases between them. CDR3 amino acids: CASSPPGILEQFF. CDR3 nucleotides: TGTGCCAGCAGCCCTCCCGGGATACTTGAGCAGTTCTTC.

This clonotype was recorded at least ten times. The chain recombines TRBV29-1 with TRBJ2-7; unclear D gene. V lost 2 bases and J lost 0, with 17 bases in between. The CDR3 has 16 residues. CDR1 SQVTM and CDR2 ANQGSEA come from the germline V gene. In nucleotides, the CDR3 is TGCAGCGTTGAAACTTTTCGGCCTAACTTCTCCTACGAGCAGTACTTC. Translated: CSVETFRPNFSYEQYF.

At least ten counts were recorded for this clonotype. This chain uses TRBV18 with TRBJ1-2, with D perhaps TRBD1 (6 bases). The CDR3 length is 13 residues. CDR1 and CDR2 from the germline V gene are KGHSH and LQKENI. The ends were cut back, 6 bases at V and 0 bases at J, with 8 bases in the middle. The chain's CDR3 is CASSRDTNYGYTF. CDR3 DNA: TGTGCCAGCTCTCGGGACACTAACTATGGCTACACCTTC. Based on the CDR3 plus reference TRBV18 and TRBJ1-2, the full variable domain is NAGVMQNPRHLVRRRGQEARLRCSPMKGHSHVYWYRQLPEEGLKFMVYLQKENIIDESGMPKERFSAEFPKEGPSILRIQQVVRGDSAAYFCASSRDTNYGYTFGSGTRLTVV.

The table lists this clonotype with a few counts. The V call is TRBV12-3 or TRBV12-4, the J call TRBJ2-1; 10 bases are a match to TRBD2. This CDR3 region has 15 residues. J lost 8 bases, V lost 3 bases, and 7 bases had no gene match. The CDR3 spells CASSLGSGRRYEQFF. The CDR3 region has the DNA TGTGCCAGCAGTTTGGGTAGCGGGAGGAGATATGAGCAGTTCTTC.

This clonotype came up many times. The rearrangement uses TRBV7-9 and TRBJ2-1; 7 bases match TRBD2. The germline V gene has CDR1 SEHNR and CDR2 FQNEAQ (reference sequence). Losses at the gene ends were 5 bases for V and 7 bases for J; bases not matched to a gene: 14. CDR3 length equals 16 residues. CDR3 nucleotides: TGTGCCAGCAGCCTCATAGGCGCGGGAGCTGGTAATGAGCAGTTCTTC. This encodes CASSLIGAGAGNEQFF. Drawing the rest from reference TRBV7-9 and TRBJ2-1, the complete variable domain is DTGVSQNPRHKITKRGQNVTFRCDPISEHNRLYWYRQTLGQGPEFLTYFQNEAQLEKSRLLSDRFSAERPKGSFSTLEIQRTEQGDSAMYLCASSLIGAGAGNEQFFGPGTRLTVL.

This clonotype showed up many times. Here the CDR3 reads CASSPGQGVREQYF. The CDR3 nucleotides read TGTGCCAGCAGCCCGGGACAGGGTGTGCGAGAGCAGTACTTC. The chain uses TRBV12-3 or TRBV12-4 and TRBJ2-7; 9 bases match TRBD1. Losses at the gene ends were 6 bases for V and 7 bases for J; bases not matched to a gene: 10. This CDR3 is 14 amino acids long.

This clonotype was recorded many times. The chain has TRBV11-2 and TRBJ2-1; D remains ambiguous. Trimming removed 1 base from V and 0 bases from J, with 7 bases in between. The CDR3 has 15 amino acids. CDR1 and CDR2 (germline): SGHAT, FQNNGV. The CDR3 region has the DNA TGTGCCAGCAGCTTAGGTACCAGCTCCTACAATGAGCAGTTCTTC. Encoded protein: CASSLGTSSYNEQFF.

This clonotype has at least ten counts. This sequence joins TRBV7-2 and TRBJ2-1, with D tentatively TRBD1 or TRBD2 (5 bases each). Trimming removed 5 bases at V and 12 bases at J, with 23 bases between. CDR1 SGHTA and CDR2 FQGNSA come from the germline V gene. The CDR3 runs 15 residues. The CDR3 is CASSPRPRSGARQFF. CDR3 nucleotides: TGTGCCAGCAGCCCCCGTCCACGTTCCGGGGCTCGGCAGTTCTTC.

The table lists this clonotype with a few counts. In DNA form, the CDR3 reads TGTGCCATTTCGAAAGGGGATAGCTCCTACAATGAGCAGTTCTTC. Translation: CAISKGDSSYNEQFF. The rearrangement uses TRBV19 and TRBJ2-1; D possibly corresponds to TRBD1 (5 bases). The germline V gene has CDR1 LNHDA and CDR2 SQIVND (reference sequence). The ends were cut back, 10 bases at V and 0 bases at J, with 16 bases in the middle. The CDR3 sequence is 15 residues long.

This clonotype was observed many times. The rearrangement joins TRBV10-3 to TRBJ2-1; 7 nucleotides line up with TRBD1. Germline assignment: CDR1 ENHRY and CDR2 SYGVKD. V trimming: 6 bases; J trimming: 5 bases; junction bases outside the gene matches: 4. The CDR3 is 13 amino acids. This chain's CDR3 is CAIRADRDNEQFF. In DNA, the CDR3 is TGTGCCATCAGAGCAGACAGGGACAATGAGCAGTTCTTC.

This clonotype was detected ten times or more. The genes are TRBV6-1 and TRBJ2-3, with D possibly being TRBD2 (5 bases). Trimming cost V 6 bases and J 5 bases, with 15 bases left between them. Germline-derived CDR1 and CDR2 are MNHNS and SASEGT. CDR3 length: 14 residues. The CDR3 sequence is CASSTSTYEDTQYF. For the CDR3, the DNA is TGTGCCAGCAGCACTAGTACTTATGAAGATACGCAGTATTTT.

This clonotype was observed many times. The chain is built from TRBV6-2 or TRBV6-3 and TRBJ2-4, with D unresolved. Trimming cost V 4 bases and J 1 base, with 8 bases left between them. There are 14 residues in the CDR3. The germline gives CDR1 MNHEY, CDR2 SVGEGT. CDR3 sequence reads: CASSSGPAKNIQYF. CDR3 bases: TGTGCCAGCAGTTCCGGACCTGCCAAAAACATTCAGTACTTC.

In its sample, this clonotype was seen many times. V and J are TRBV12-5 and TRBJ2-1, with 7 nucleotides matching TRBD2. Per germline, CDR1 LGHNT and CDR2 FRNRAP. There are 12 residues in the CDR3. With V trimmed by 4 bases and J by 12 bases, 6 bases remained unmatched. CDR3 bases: TGTGCTAGTGGTTCGATCCGGACTAGGCAGTTCTTC. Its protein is CASGSIRTRQFF. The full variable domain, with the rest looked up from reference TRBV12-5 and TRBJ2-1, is DARVTQTPRHKVTEMGQEVTMRCQPILGHNTVFWYRQTMMQGLELLAYFRNRAPLDDSGMPKDRFSAEMPDATLATLKIQPSEPRDSAVYFCASGSIRTRQFFGPGTRLTVL.

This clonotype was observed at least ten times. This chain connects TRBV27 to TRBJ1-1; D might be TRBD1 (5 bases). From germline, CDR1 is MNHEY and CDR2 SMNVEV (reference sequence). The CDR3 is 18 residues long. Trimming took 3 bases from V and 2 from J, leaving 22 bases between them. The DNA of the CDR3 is TGTGCCAGCAGTTTGGGTGATGGACACCAACCAGACAACACTGAAGCTTTCTTT. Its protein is CASSLGDGHQPDNTEAFF.

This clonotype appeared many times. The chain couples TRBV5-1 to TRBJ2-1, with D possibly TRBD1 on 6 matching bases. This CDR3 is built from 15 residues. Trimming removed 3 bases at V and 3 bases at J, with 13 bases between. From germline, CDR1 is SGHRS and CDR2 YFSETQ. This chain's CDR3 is CASSSDSYSYNEQFF. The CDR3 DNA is TGCGCCAGCAGCTCGGACAGCTATAGCTACAATGAGCAGTTCTTC.

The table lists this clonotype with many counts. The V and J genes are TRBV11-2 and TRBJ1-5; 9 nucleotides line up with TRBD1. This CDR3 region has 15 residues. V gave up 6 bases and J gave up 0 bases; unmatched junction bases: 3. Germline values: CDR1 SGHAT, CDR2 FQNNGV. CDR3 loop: CASRGTGNSNQPQHF. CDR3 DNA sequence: TGTGCCAGCAGAGGGACAGGGAATAGCAATCAGCCCCAGCATTTT.

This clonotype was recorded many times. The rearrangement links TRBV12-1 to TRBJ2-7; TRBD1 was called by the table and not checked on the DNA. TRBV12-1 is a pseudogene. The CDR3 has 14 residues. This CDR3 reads CASTSYYRGWEQYV. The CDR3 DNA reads TGTGCCAGCACCTCCTACTACAGGGGCTGGGAGCAGTACGTC.

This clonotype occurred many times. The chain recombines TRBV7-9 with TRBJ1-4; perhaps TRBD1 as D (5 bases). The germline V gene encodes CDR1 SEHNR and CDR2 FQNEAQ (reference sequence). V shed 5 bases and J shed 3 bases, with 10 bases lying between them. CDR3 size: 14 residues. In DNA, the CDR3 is TGTGCCAGCAGCACAGGTTTCTCTAATGAAAAACTGTTTTTT. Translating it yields CASSTGFSNEKLFF.

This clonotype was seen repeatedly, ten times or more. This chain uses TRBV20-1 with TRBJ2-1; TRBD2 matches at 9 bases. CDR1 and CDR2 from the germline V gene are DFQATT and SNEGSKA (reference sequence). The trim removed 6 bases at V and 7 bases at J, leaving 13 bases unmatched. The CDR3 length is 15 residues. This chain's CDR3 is CSAGISGRSTNEQFF. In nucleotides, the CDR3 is TGCAGTGCAGGGATCAGCGGGAGGAGTACAAATGAGCAGTTCTTC.

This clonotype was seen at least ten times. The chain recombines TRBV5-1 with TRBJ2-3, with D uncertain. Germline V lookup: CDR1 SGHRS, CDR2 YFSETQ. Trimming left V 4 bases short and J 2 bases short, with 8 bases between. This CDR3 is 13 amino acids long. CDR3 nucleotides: TGCGCCAGCAGCGTGGGCTACACAGATACGCAGTATTTT. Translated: CASSVGYTDTQYF.

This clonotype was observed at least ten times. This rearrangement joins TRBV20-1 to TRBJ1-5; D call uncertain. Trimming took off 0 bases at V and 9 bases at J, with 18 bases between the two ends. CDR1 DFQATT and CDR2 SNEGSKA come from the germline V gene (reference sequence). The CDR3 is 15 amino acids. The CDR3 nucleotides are TGCAGTGCTAGAGATCAACGGAGTACTTATCTGCCCCAGCATTTT. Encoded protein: CSARDQRSTYLPQHF.

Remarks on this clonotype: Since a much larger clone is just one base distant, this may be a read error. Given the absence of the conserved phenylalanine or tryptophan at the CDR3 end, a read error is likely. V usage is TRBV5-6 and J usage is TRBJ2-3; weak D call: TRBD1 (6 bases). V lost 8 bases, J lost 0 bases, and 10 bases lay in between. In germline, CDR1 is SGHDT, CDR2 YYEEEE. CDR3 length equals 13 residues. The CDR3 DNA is TGTGCCAGTAGAACAGGGAGCACAGATACGCAGTATTTA. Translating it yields CASRTGSTDTQYL.